This T cell receptor beta chain was captured by sequencing in a study of blood T cell repertoires in COVID-19. Turning to the study itself: PBMCs, B-cell-depleted T cells, or T cells provided the cDNA or gDNA that made up the material.

The CDR3 runs to 17 residues. Germline CDR1 SGHVS, CDR2 FQNEAQ. The trim removed 0 bases at V and 3 bases at J, leaving 6 bases unmatched. The method was immunoSEQ multiplex PCR; TCRdb's version includes in-frame clones alone and lacks a portion of them. The sample records some 240,000 clones, around 80% being singletons. The chain recombines TRBV7-8 with TRBJ2-7; 12 bases fit TRBD2. The clonotype comes from a man aged 45-65 years with active or convalescent COVID-19. Material: peripheral blood. The CDR3 is CASSLAPGLAGLYEQYF. DNA of the CDR3: TGTGCCAGCAGCTTAGCCCCCGGACTAGCGGGACTCTACGAGCAGTACTTC. Combining the CDR3 with reference TRBV7-8 and TRBJ2-7 gives the whole variable domain GAGVSQSPRYKVAKRGQDVALRCDPISGHVSLFWYQQALGQGPEFLTYFQNEAQLDKSGLPSDRFFAERPEGSVSTLKIQRTQQEDSAVYLCASSLAPGLAGLYEQYFGPGTRLTVT.